Sequencing of this T cell receptor (beta chain) was carried out in a study of Ad26.COV2.S vaccination and SARS-CoV-2 variants. Per germline, CDR1 SGHRS and CDR2 YFSETQ. The junction had 6 bases not matched to a gene; V was cut back by 1 base and J by 2 bases. This CDR3 is built from 15 residues. Here immunoSEQ multiplex PCR was the method, and the copy in TCRdb shows in-frame clones only, minus some. This table holds about 350,000 clones, around 90% found once. As to treatment: about 20 received Ad26.COV2.S at low or high dose, single or two shots; about 5 received placebo; per-sample allocation not given. Each sample was drawn 63 days after the first injection (of vaccine or placebo).

This TCR was sampled from a person between 18 and 65 years old who received the Ad26.COV2.S COVID-19 vaccine or a placebo. Sample: peripheral blood, taken in a trial of Ad26.COV2.S vaccine versus placebo. The J gene is TRBJ2-7, the V gene TRBV5-1; 7 nucleotides line up with TRBD2. The CDR3 coding sequence is TGCGCCAGCAGCTTGATTGGCCGGGGGGCCTACGAGCAGTACTTC. Translated: CASSLIGRGAYEQYF.